This T cell receptor (beta chain) was retrieved from a study of a mutant IDH1 vaccine in newly diagnosed glioma. Clones were read by immunoSEQ multiplex PCR, and TCRdb kept only the in-frame ones, dropping some. This sample carries over 80,000 clones, around four fifths of them seen once, and the ten largest clones take around 5.3%. This clone has a single count. What it binds is not known. The time point was: week 47, end of study. Each dose delivered 300 ug of mutant IDH1 20-mer peptide subcutaneously with imiquimod. Trimming took off 5 bases at V and 0 bases at J, with 17 bases between the two ends. In germline, CDR1 is LNHDA, CDR2 SQIVND (reference sequence). The CDR3 consists of 16 residues.

The material was PBMCs, obtained from a glioma patient whose treatment included an IDH1 peptide vaccine. This chain connects TRBV19 to TRBJ2-7; D call uncertain. This clonotype was sampled from a man aged 35 to 55 with glioma. The chain's CDR3 is CASSPSSGIFSYEQYF. CDR3 nucleotide sequence: TGTGCCAGTAGTCCTTCGTCGGGCATCTTCTCCTACGAGCAGTACTTC.